This record concerns one T cell receptor (beta chain) sequence. In the authors' methods: Amplification with reference gene primers provided the estimates of nucleated cell counts. Profiling relied on immunoSEQ multiplex PCR, and the TCRdb table lists in-frame clones only, not all of them. That table gives V, J and clone size, and the DNA gave D and trimming. Of around 71,000 clones in the sample, just under 85% were seen once. The length of the CDR3 is 17 residues. Looked up from germline, CDR1 is SGHTA and CDR2 is FQGNSA. The germline V and J ends were trimmed by 3 bases and 1 base, with 18 bases remaining between them. This sample is drawn from a study of blood T cell repertoires in COVID-19. Study-wide background: Specimens from acute and convalescent COVID-19 originated in the United States, Italy and Spain. Nucleic acid was either cDNA or gDNA, and it came from T cells, B-cell-depleted T cells, or PBMCs.

The sample taken for sequencing was peripheral blood. The receptor comes from a man between 65 and 85 years old with acute or convalescent COVID-19. The genes are TRBV7-2 and TRBJ1-2; D might be TRBD1 (6 bases). CDR3 amino acids: CASSFLRGRTLNYGYTF. The CDR3 bases are TGTGCCAGCAGCTTCCTCAGGGGACGAACTCTTAACTATGGCTACACCTTC.